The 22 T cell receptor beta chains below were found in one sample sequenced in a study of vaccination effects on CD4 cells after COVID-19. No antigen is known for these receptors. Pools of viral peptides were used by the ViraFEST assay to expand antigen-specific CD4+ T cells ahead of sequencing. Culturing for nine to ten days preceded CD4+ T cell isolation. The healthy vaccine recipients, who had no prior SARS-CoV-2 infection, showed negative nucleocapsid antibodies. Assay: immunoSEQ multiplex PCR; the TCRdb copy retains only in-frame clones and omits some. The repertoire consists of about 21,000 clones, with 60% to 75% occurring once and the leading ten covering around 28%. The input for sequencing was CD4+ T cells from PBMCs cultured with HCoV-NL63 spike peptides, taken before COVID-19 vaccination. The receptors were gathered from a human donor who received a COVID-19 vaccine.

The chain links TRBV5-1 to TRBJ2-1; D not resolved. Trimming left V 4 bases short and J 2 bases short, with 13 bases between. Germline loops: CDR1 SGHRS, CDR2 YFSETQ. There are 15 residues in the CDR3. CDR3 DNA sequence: TGCGCCAGCAGCCCCACGGCAGGAGCCTACAATGAGCAGTTCTTC. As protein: CASSPTAGAYNEQFF.

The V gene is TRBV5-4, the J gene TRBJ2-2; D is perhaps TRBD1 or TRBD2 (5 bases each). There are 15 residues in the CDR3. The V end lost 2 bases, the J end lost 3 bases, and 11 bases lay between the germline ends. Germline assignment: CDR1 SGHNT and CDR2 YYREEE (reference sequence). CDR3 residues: CASSLPGRDTGELFF. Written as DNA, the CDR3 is TGTGCCAGCAGCTTACCGGGACGGGACACCGGGGAGCTGTTTTTT.

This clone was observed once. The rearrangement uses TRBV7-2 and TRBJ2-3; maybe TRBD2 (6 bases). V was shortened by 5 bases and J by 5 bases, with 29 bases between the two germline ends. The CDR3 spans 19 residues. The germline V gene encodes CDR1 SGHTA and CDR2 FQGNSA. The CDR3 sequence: CASSPRGTGGGGVRDTQYF. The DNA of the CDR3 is TGTGCCAGCAGCCCCCGGGGCACGGGCGGAGGCGGGGTACGAGATACGCAGTATTTT.

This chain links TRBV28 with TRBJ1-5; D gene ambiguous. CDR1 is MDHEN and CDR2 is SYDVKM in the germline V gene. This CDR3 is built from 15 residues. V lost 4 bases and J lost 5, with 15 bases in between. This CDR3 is CASSYSPQSDQPQHF. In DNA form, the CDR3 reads TGTGCCAGCAGTTACTCTCCCCAAAGCGATCAGCCCCAGCATTTT.

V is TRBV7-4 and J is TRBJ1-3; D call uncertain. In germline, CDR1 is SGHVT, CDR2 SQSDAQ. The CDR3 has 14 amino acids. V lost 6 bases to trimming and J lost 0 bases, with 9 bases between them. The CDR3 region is CASRVRSSGNTIYF. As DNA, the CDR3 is TGTGCCAGCAGGGTTAGGTCCTCTGGAAACACCATATATTTT.

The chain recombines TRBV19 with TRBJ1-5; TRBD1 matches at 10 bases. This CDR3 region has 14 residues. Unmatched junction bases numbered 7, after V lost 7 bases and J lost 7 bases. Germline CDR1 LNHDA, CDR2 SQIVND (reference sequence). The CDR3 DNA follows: TGTGCCAGTACCGCGGACAGGGGGGCGCAGCCCCAGCATTTT. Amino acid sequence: CASTADRGAQPQHF.

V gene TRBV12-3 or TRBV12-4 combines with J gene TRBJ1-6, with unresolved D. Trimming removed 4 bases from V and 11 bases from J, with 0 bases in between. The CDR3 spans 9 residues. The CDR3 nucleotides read TGTGCCAGCAGTTCACCCCTCCACTTT. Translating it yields CASSSPLHF.

This chain's CDR3 is CASSLVLGQPQHF. DNA of the CDR3: TGTGCCAGCAGCTTGGTGCTGGGGCAGCCCCAGCATTTT. The rearrangement links TRBV7-9 to TRBJ1-5, with unresolved D. Germline CDR1 SEHNR, CDR2 FQNEAQ (reference sequence). V lost 3 bases, J lost 7 bases, and 10 bases lay in between. CDR3 length: 13 residues.

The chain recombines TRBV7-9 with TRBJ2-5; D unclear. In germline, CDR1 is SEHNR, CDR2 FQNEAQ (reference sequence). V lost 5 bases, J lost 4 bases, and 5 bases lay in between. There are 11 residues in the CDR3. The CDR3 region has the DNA TGTGCCAGCAGCCTCGTAGAGACCCAGTACTTC. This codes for CASSLVETQYF.

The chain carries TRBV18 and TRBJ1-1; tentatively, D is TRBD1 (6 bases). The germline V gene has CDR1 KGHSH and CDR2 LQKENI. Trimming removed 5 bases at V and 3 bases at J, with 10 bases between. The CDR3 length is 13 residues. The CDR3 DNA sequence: TGTGCCAGCTCAAGGGGGGGTGACACTGAAGCTTTCTTT. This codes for CASSRGGDTEAFF.

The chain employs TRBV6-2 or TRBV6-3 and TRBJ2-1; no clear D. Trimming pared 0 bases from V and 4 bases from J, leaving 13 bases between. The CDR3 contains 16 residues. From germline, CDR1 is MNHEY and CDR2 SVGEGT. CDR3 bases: TGTGCCAGCAGTTACTCTAGGCAGTCCCAATACAATGAGCAGTTCTTC. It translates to CASSYSRQSQYNEQFF.

The CDR3 region is CASSPSSGGTYNEQFF. The CDR3 region has the DNA TGTGCCAGCAGCCCTTCTAGCGGGGGAACCTACAATGAGCAGTTCTTC. The chain recombines TRBV3-1 (or the pseudogene TRBV3-2) with TRBJ2-1, with 10 positions matching TRBD2. There are 16 residues in the CDR3. Per germline, CDR1 LGHDT and CDR2 YNNKEL (reference sequence). V dropped 4 bases and J dropped 2; count of bases not matched to a gene: 5.

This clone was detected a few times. CDR3 DNA sequence: TGTGCCAGCAGCTCATCAGGGGGGGTGAACACTGAAGCTTTCTTT. It specifies CASSSSGGVNTEAFF. The genes are TRBV11-2 and TRBJ1-1; 7 nucleotides align to TRBD1. V lost 4 bases and J lost 0; bases outside the gene matches: 5. This CDR3 region has 15 residues. Germline V lookup: CDR1 SGHAT, CDR2 FQNNGV.

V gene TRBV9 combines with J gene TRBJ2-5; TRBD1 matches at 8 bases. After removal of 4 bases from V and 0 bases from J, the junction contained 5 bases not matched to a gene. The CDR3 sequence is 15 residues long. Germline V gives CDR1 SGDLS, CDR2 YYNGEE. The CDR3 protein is CASSRGTGHQETQYF. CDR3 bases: TGTGCCAGCAGCCGAGGGACAGGACACCAAGAGACCCAGTACTTC.

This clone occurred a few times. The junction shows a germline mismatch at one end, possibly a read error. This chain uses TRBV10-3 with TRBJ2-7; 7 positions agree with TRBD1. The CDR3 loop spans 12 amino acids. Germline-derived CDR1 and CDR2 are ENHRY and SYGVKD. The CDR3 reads CATSGTAYQQYF. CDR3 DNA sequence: TGTGCCACCTCCGGGACAGCCTACCAGCAGTACTTC.

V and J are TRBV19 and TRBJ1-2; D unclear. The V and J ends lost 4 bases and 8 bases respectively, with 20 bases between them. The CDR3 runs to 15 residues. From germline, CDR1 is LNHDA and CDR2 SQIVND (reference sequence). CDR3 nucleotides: TGTGCCAGTAGTAAGAGCTGGGTTTCGCAGGAGGGCTACACCTTC. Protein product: CASSKSWVSQEGYTF.

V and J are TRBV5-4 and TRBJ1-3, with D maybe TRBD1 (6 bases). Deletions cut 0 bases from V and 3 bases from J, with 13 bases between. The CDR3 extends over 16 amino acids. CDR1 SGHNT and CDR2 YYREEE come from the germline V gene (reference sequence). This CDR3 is CASSLDGGAGGNTIYF. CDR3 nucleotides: TGTGCCAGCAGCTTGGATGGGGGGGCAGGTGGAAACACCATATATTTT.

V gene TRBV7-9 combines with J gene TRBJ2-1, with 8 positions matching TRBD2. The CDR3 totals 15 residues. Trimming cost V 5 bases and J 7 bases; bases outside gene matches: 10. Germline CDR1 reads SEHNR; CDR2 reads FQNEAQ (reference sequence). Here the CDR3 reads CASSMSGSPRNEQFF. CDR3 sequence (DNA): TGTGCCAGCAGCATGAGCGGGAGCCCTAGGAATGAGCAGTTCTTC.

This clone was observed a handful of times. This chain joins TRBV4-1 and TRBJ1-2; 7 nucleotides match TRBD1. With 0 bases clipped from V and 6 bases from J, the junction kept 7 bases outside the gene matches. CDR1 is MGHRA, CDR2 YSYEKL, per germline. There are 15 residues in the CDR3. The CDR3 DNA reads TGCGCCAGCAGCCAAGATCATTCAGGGGGGAATGGCTACACCTTC. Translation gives CASSQDHSGGNGYTF.

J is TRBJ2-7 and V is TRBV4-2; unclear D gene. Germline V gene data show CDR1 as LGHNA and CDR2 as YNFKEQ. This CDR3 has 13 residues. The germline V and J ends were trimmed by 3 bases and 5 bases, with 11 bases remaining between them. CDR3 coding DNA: TGTGCCAGCAGCCAGGGTCCCCGGGACGAGCAGTACTTC. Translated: CASSQGPRDEQYF.

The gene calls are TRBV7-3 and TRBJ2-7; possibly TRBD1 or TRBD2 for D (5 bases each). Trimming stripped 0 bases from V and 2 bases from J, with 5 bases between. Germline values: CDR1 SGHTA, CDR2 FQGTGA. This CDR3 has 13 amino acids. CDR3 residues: CASSLTGAYEQYF. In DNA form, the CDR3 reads TGTGCCAGCAGCTTAACGGGGGCCTACGAGCAGTACTTC. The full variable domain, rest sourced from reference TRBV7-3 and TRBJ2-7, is GAGVSQTPSNKVTEKGKYVELRCDPISGHTALYWYRQSLGQGPEFLIYFQGTGAADDSGLPNDRFFAVRPEGSVSTLKIQRTERGDSAVYLCASSLTGAYEQYFGPGTRLTVT.

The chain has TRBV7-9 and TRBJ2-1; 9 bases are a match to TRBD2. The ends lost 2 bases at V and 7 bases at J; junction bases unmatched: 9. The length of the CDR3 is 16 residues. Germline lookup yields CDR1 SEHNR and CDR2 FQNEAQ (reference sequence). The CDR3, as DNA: TGTGCCAGCAGCTTATTCGGCGGGGGGGCCGTGAATGAGCAGTTCTTC. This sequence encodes CASSLFGGGAVNEQFF. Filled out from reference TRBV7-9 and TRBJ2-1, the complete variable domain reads DTGVSQNPRHKITKRGQNVTFRCDPISEHNRLYWYRQTLGQGPEFLTYFQNEAQLEKSRLLSDRFSAERPKGSFSTLEIQRTEQGDSAMYLCASSLFGGGAVNEQFFGPGTRLTVL.